This passage covers 5 T cell receptor beta chains from one sample sequenced in a study of blood T cell repertoires in COVID-19. Sequenced by immunoSEQ multiplex PCR; TCRdb stores in-frame clones only, minus some. The sample records about 140,000 clones, 65% to 85% being singletons. What was sequenced was peripheral blood. The receptors originated from a human donor in a cohort sampled during active COVID-19.

This chain uses TRBV27 with TRBJ2-5, with D possibly being TRBD1 (5 bases). This CDR3 is 14 amino acids long. Per the germline V gene, CDR1 is MNHEY and CDR2 is SMNVEV (reference sequence). V lost 4 bases and J lost 4, with 13 bases in between. The CDR3 DNA is TGTGCCAGCAGTTCCGCAGGGTTGGGAGAGACCCAGTACTTC. The encoded protein is CASSSAGLGETQYF.

J is TRBJ1-5 and V is TRBV12-5, with D perhaps TRBD1 (6 bases). Deletions cut 3 bases from V and 4 bases from J, with 13 bases between. This CDR3 spans 15 amino acids. The V gene's germline CDR1 is LGHNT and CDR2 FRNRAP. For the CDR3, the DNA is TGTGCTAGTGGTTTCGGATTCACAGGGAATCAGCCCCAGCATTTT. The encoded protein is CASGFGFTGNQPQHF.

V usage is TRBV19 and J usage is TRBJ1-5; 8 nucleotides align to TRBD1. V was pared by 5 bases and J by 4 bases, with 7 bases of the junction left unmatched. Per the germline V gene, CDR1 is LNHDA and CDR2 is SQIVND (reference sequence). The CDR3 is 15 amino acids. The CDR3 nucleotides read TGTGCCAGTAGTGGAAGGGACAGGATAAATCAGCCCCAGCATTTT. As protein: CASSGRDRINQPQHF.

The chain couples TRBV14 to TRBJ1-2; D gene uncertain. Trimming left V 4 bases short and J 4 bases short, with 7 bases between. The CDR3 consists of 12 residues. Germline CDR1 reads SGHDN; CDR2 reads FVKESK. The CDR3 DNA reads as TGTGCCAGCAGCCTCGGTGTCTATGGCTACACCTTC. Translating gives CASSLGVYGYTF.

This clone has a handful of counts. V usage is TRBV5-4 and J usage is TRBJ1-1, with D possibly TRBD1 on 6 matching bases. The V end lost 4 bases, the J end lost 0 bases, and 10 bases lay between the germline ends. Germline V lookup: CDR1 SGHNT, CDR2 YYREEE (reference sequence). The CDR3 is 14 residues long. The CDR3 region is CASSDDRLNTEAFF. The CDR3 nucleotides are TGTGCCAGCAGCGACGACAGGCTGAACACTGAAGCTTTCTTT. Full variable domain (remainder filled in from reference TRBV5-4 and TRBJ1-1): ETGVTQSPTHLIKTRGQQVTLRCSSQSGHNTVSWYQQALGQGPQFIFQYYREEENGRGNFPPRFSGLQFPNYSSELNVNALELDDSALYLCASSDDRLNTEAFFGQGTRLTVV.